This record looks at one TCR beta chain sequence and its context. Clones were read by immunoSEQ multiplex PCR, and TCRdb kept only the in-frame ones, dropping some. Of 40,000 to 45,000 clones in the sample, about 78% were seen once. Germline V gene sequence: CDR1 KGHDR, CDR2 SFDVKD. CDR3 length: 18 amino acids. The V end lost 0 bases, the J end lost 1 base, and 17 bases lay between the germline ends. The sample is drawn from a study of T cell responses to AZD1222 COVID-19 vaccine. Across the whole study: Timing groups of about 4 and about 12 weeks for second doses were pooled.

The clonotype originates from an adult in good health. Sequences were derived from peripheral blood, sampled on day 0 of AZD1222 vaccination. This chain uses TRBV24-1 with TRBJ2-5; D is unresolved. The CDR3 protein is CATSDLDKASEGQETQYF. The CDR3 DNA reads as TGTGCCACCAGTGATTTGGACAAAGCCTCAGAAGGCCAAGAGACCCAGTACTTC.